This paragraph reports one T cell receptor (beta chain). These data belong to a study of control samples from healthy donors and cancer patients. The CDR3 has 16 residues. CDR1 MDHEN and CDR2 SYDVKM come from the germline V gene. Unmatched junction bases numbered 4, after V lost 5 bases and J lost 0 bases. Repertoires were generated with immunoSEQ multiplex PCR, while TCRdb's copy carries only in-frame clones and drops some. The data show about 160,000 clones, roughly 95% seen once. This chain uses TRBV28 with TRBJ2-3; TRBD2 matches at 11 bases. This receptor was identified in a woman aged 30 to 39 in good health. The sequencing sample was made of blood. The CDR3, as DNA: TGTGCCAGCAGTGACGGACTAGCGGGTAGCACAGATACGCAGTATTTT. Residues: CASSDGLAGSTDTQYF. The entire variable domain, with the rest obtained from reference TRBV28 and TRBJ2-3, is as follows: DVKVTQSSRYLVKRTGEKVFLECVQDMDHENMFWYRQDPGLGLRLIYFSYDVKMKEKGDIPEGYSVSREKKERFSLILESASTNQTSMYLCASSDGLAGSTDTQYFGPGTRLTVL.